Below, 13 T cell receptor beta chains from the same sample are listed, as sequenced in a study of blood T cell repertoires in COVID-19. Measured with immunoSEQ multiplex PCR; TCRdb has only the in-frame clones, and not every one. The sample has 210,000 or so clones; 87% are singletons. Sequencing was done on a sample of peripheral blood. These receptors all come from a man in his forties or fifties with active or convalescent COVID-19.

The V and J genes are TRBV5-6 and TRBJ2-7; D may be TRBD2 (5 bases). V was clipped by 4 bases and J by 5 bases, with 13 bases between them. The CDR3 has 13 residues. Germline CDR1 SGHDT, CDR2 YYEEEE. Here the CDR3 reads CASSPGWGDEQYF. The CDR3, as DNA: TGTGCCAGCAGCCCGGGGTGGGGTGACGAGCAGTACTTC.

This clone was seen a single time. The rearrangement joins TRBV28 to TRBJ2-1; TRBD2 is a possible D gene (5 bases). CDR1 and CDR2 from the germline V gene are MDHEN and SYDVKM. V was cut by 6 bases and J by 3 bases, with 18 bases left in between. The CDR3 is 16 amino acids. CDR3 region: CASSPPPFGVYNEQFF. The CDR3, as DNA: TGTGCCAGCAGCCCTCCCCCTTTCGGGGTCTACAATGAGCAGTTCTTC.

The chain employs TRBV27 and TRBJ2-1; weak D call: TRBD2 (5 bases). The V end lost 6 bases, the J end lost 4 bases, and 13 bases lay between the germline ends. The CDR3 length is 14 residues. Germline CDR1 is MNHEY and CDR2 is SMNVEV (reference sequence). The CDR3 coding sequence is TGTGCCAGCAGCCGGACTGCACCTTACAATGAGCAGTTCTTC. This gives the protein CASSRTAPYNEQFF.

The chain is built from TRBV5-1 and TRBJ2-1; 11 nucleotides align to TRBD1. This CDR3 comprises 16 residues. In germline, CDR1 is SGHRS, CDR2 YFSETQ. The V gene end was trimmed by 0 bases and the J gene end by 4 bases; junction bases not matched to a gene: 3. This chain's CDR3 is CASSLGDRGYYNEQFF. In DNA form, the CDR3 reads TGCGCCAGCAGCTTGGGGGACAGGGGGTATTACAATGAGCAGTTCTTC. Filled out from reference TRBV5-1 and TRBJ2-1, the complete variable domain reads KAGVTQTPRYLIKTRGQQVTLSCSPISGHRSVSWYQQTPGQGLQFLFEYFSETQRNKGNFPGRFSGRQFSNSRSEMNVSTLELGDSALYLCASSLGDRGYYNEQFFGPGTRLTVL.

The rearrangement joins TRBV6-5 to TRBJ1-2; 12 positions match TRBD1. The CDR3 runs 16 residues. The germline V gene encodes CDR1 MNHEY and CDR2 SVGAGI. V lost 4 bases, J lost 3 bases, and 6 bases stayed unmatched. CDR3 nucleotide sequence: TGTGCCAGCAGTTTTACGGGGACAGGGGGCCACTATGGCTACACCTTC. Translation gives CASSFTGTGGHYGYTF.

V is TRBV27 and J is TRBJ2-1; 8 bases fit TRBD1. This CDR3 is 14 amino acids long. The V gene's germline CDR1 is MNHEY and CDR2 SMNVEV (reference sequence). The J segment lost 2 bases and the V segment lost 5 bases, leaving 2 bases of the junction unmatched. The CDR3: CASSPTGAYNEQFF. The DNA for the CDR3 is TGTGCCAGCAGTCCGACAGGGGCCTACAATGAGCAGTTCTTC.

The J gene is TRBJ1-5, the V gene TRBV7-2; tentatively, D is TRBD1 (5 bases). There are 14 residues in the CDR3. The germline V gene encodes CDR1 SGHTA and CDR2 FQGNSA. V was pared by 5 bases and J by 4 bases, with 12 bases between. The CDR3 loop is CASSPGRGNQPQHF. CDR3 DNA sequence: TGTGCCAGCAGCCCAGGGCGGGGGAATCAGCCCCAGCATTTT.

This sequence joins TRBV18 and TRBJ2-1; TRBD1 matches at 7 bases. The length of the CDR3 is 15 residues. Germline CDR1 is KGHSH and CDR2 is LQKENI. V lost 0 bases and J lost 6; bases outside the gene matches: 5. The CDR3 reads CASSPPGQLLNEQFF. CDR3 DNA: TGTGCCAGCTCACCACCGGGACAGTTACTCAATGAGCAGTTCTTC.

J is TRBJ1-5 and V is TRBV28; 12 bases agree with TRBD1. This CDR3 contains 16 residues. CDR1 is MDHEN and CDR2 is SYDVKM in the germline V gene. J gave up 5 bases and V 6 bases, and 8 bases lay outside the gene matches. The CDR3 DNA is TGTGCCAGCAGCAATCCCGGGACAGGGGGCCATCAGCCCCAGCATTTT. It yields the protein CASSNPGTGGHQPQHF.

The chain has TRBV5-1 and TRBJ1-2, with D possibly TRBD1 on 6 matching bases. Germline V gene data show CDR1 as SGHRS and CDR2 as YFSETQ. This CDR3 is 15 amino acids long. Trimming shortened V by 4 bases and J by 3 bases, and 16 bases separated the two germline ends. The CDR3: CASSPEGGRDYGYTF. CDR3 DNA sequence: TGCGCCAGCAGCCCCGAGGGGGGGCGAGACTATGGCTACACCTTC.

This chain connects TRBV29-1 to TRBJ1-2; perhaps TRBD1 as D (6 bases). CDR1 SQVTM and CDR2 ANQGSEA come from the germline V gene. The CDR3 loop spans 11 amino acids. The V gene lost 5 bases and the J gene lost 4 bases, with 8 bases spanning the gap. The CDR3 region has the DNA TGCAGCGTTTCGGACAGCTATGGCTACACCTTC. Translated, it gives CSVSDSYGYTF.

This clone was recorded once. The V and J genes are TRBV28 and TRBJ1-4; D uncertain. This CDR3 is built from 14 residues. The V end was cut by 6 bases, the J end by 3 bases, with 11 bases between. CDR1 is MDHEN and CDR2 is SYDVKM in the germline V gene. CDR3 nucleotides: TGTGCCAGCAGGAGGGTCCAACCTAATGAAAAACTGTTTTTT. It is translated as CASRRVQPNEKLFF.

The chain links TRBV29-1 to TRBJ1-1, with TRBD1 matching 9 bases. J was trimmed by 2 bases and V by 7 bases; bases with no gene match: 8. CDR3 length: 14 residues. Germline values: CDR1 SQVTM, CDR2 ANQGSEA. The CDR3 sequence is CSATGGLENTEAFF. Written as DNA, the CDR3 is TGCAGCGCAACAGGGGGCTTGGAAAACACTGAAGCTTTCTTT.